This is a list of T cell receptor beta chains from one sample in a study of siplizumab effects on memory and regulatory T cells. Repertoires were generated with immunoSEQ multiplex PCR, while TCRdb's copy carries only in-frame clones and drops some. The profile shows approximately 20,000 clones, roughly 49% of them singletons. No antigens are known for them. What was sequenced was CFSE-low (dividing) CD4+ T cells sorted from an allogeneic mixed lymphocyte reaction. The receptor set was obtained from a human donor in good health; the cells came from an allogeneic mixed lymphocyte reaction. The CDR3 runs from the conserved cysteine through the conserved F or W. D genes are given only for firm matches. Clone size is given for some rows only: seen once, a few or many times, or a class if the clone is expanded.

TRBV5-4	.	medium-sized	18	TRBJ1-3	CASSTYRAAKTSGNTIYF	TGTGCCAGCAGCACCTACAGGGCTGCCAAAACCTCTGGAAACACCATATATTTT
TRBV6-1	.	.	14	TRBJ1-2	CASSENRGAWGYTF	TGTGCCAGCAGTGAAAATCGGGGGGCTTGGGGCTACACCTTC
TRBV7-9	.	medium-sized	14	TRBJ2-5	CASSLLGQSETQYF	TGTGCCAGCAGCTTACTCGGACAGTCAGAGACCCAGTACTTC
TRBV2	.	few	11	TRBJ2-7	CASSMDYEQYF	TGTGCCAGCAGTATGGACTACGAGCAGTACTTC
TRBV28	TRBD1	few	13	TRBJ1-2	CASRDRPGGGYTF	TGTGCCAGCAGGGATAGGCCAGGGGGTGGCTACACCTTC
TRBV6-7	TRBD2	few	16	TRBJ2-5	CASSYPLAGGQETQYF	TGTGCCAGCAGTTACCCGCTCGCGGGGGGCCAAGAGACCCAGTACTTC
TRBV5-4	.	few	15	TRBJ1-1	CASSAMGSVGTEAFF	TGTGCCAGCAGTGCGATGGGCTCCGTGGGCACTGAAGCTTTCTTT
TRBV5-6	.	.	14	TRBJ2-4	CASSFTGAQNIQYF	TGTGCCAGCAGCTTTACAGGTGCTCAAAACATTCAGTACTTC
TRBV2	TRBD2	.	15	TRBJ2-5	CASRARTSGQETQYF	TGTGCCAGCAGAGCAAGGACTAGCGGGCAAGAGACCCAGTACTTC
TRBV10-3	.	few	12	TRBJ1-4	CAISGGGEKLFF	TGTGCCATCAGTGGCGGGGGGGAAAAACTGTTTTTT
TRBV5-4	.	.	16	TRBJ1-4	CASSLDGAATNEKLFF	TGTGCCAGCAGCTTGGACGGGGCTGCAACTAATGAAAAACTGTTTTTT
TRBV5-3	TRBD2	.	14	TRBJ2-7	CASSLGGRAYEQYF	TGTGCCAGCAGCTTGGGTGGGAGGGCCTACGAGCAGTACTTC
TRBV5-4	TRBD1	.	14	TRBJ1-1	CASRWTGENTEAFF	TGTGCCAGCAGATGGACAGGGGAGAACACTGAAGCTTTCTTT
TRBV5-1	.	.	13	TRBJ1-2	CASRVPGVYGYTF	TGCGCCAGCAGAGTTCCAGGGGTATATGGCTACACCTTC
TRBV5-1	.	.	12	TRBJ2-1	CASSLPGPEQFF	TGCGCCAGCAGCTTGCCGGGCCCTGAGCAGTTCTTC
TRBV29-1	TRBD2	few	12	TRBJ2-7	CSAGGSATEQYF	TGCAGCGCGGGGGGGTCGGCTACGGAGCAGTACTTC
TRBV10-3	TRBD2	few	19	TRBJ2-2	CATAPTSTPGTSGARELFF	TGTGCCACCGCTCCGACGTCCACGCCCGGGACTAGCGGGGCACGGGAGCTGTTTTTT
TRBV6-6	.	few	12	TRBJ1-6	CASNLRYSPLHF	TGTGCCAGCAACCTTAGGTACTCACCCCTCCACTTT
TRBV5-6	TRBD1	many	13	TRBJ2-2	CASSLRQGGELFF	TGTGCCAGCAGCTTGAGACAGGGAGGGGAGCTGTTTTTT
TRBV6-5	.	few	14	TRBJ1-1	CASSYEETGTEAFF	TGTGCCAGCAGTTACGAGGAGACGGGTACTGAAGCTTTCTTT
TRBV20-1	.	few	11	TRBJ1-2	CSAPEGEGYTF	TGCAGTGCCCCGGAGGGGGAAGGCTACACCTTC
TRBV6-4	TRBD1	.	13	TRBJ1-2	CASSGGQGYGYTF	TGTGCCAGCAGTGGTGGACAGGGGTATGGCTACACCTTC
TRBV12-1	.	.	18	TRBJ1-6	CASSFVPGGELDNSPLHF	TGTGCCAGCAGCTTTGTTCCAGGGGGTGAGTTAGATAATTCACCCCTCCACTTT
TRBV7-8	.	.	13	TRBJ2-7	CASSTDHTYEQYF	TGTGCCAGCAGCACCGACCATACCTACGAGCAGTACTTC
TRBV5-5	TRBD2	.	16	TRBJ2-3	CASSPSVAGGPDTQYF	TGTGCCAGCAGCCCGTCGGTTGCGGGGGGGCCAGATACGCAGTATTTT
TRBV5-1	.	many	16	TRBJ2-5	CASSLAGTAGAETQYF	TGCGCCAGCAGCTTGGCGGGAACTGCGGGGGCGGAGACCCAGTACTTC
TRBV7-2	.	.	15	TRBJ2-2	CASSLGQANTGELFF	TGTGCCAGCAGCTTAGGGCAGGCGAACACCGGGGAGCTGTTTTTT
TRBV6-5	.	.	14	TRBJ2-3	CASTPAGGTDTQYF	TGTGCCAGCACCCCAGCCGGGGGCACAGATACGCAGTATTTT
TRBV6-6	.	once	12	TRBJ2-7	CASSYSGTWQYF	TGTGCCAGCAGTTACTCCGGGACATGGCAGTACTTC
TRBV7-9	.	.	11	TRBJ1-2	CASSQLYGYTF	TGTGCCAGCAGCCAACTCTATGGCTACACCTTC
TRBV2	TRBD2	few	15	TRBJ2-1	CASSGTGGVYNEQFF	TGTGCCAGCAGTGGGACGGGGGGGGTCTACAATGAGCAGTTCTTC
TRBV18	TRBD2	few	16	TRBJ2-3	CASSPPRTSGGDTQYF	TGTGCCAGCTCACCACCCCGTACCAGCGGGGGCGATACGCAGTATTTT
TRBV27	TRBD1	.	15	TRBJ2-7	CASSPETGLTYEQYF	TGTGCCAGCAGTCCGGAGACAGGGCTAACCTACGAGCAGTACTTC
TRBV19	TRBD2	.	14	TRBJ2-1	CASSGLGIYNEQFF	TGTGCCAGTAGTGGACTAGGAATCTACAATGAGCAGTTCTTC
TRBV18	.	few	14	TRBJ1-1	CASSLGQGSTEAFF	TGTGCCAGCTCACTTGGGCAGGGAAGCACTGAAGCTTTCTTT
TRBV9	TRBD1	.	15	TRBJ1-2	CARKTGANVNYGYTF	TGTGCCAGGAAAACAGGGGCTAATGTGAACTATGGCTACACCTTC
TRBV11-2	.	few	12	TRBJ2-5	CASSPLQETQYF	TGTGCCAGCAGCCCACTCCAAGAGACCCAGTACTTC
TRBV7-2	.	few	14	TRBJ1-5	CASSSAGRNQPQHF	TGTGCCAGCAGCTCAGCAGGGAGGAATCAGCCCCAGCATTTT